Listed here are 18 T cell receptor beta chains from one sample, sequenced in a study of cytomegalovirus exposure and HLA in healthy donors. A multiplex PCR was run with 60 Vbeta primers and 13 Jbeta primers. Assay used: immunoSEQ multiplex PCR; TCRdb lists only in-frame clones, some missing. The table shows under 250,000 clones, with approximately 82% occurring only once. The sample consisted of PBMCs. Receptor source: a male donor in good health and CMV-seronegative.

The chain uses TRBV6-1 and TRBJ1-2; a possible D gene is TRBD1 (6 bases). The CDR3 covers 14 residues. Germline CDR1 MNHNS, CDR2 SASEGT. Trimming stripped 7 bases from V and 3 bases from J, with 15 bases between. Written as DNA, the CDR3 is TGTGCCAGCAACCCTGGACAGTCTTACTATGGCTACACCTTC. Translation gives CASNPGQSYYGYTF.

The CDR3 region is CASSFSFLTSRGEQYF. The CDR3 DNA is TGTGCCAGCAGCTTCTCGTTCCTGACTAGTAGAGGGGAGCAGTACTTC. The rearrangement joins TRBV5-6 to TRBJ2-7; tentative D call: TRBD2 (6 bases). Trimming took off 2 bases at V and 7 bases at J, with 22 bases between the two ends. Germline V gives CDR1 SGHDT, CDR2 YYEEEE. CDR3 length: 16 amino acids. The variable domain in full, completed from reference TRBV5-6 and TRBJ2-7, reads DAGVTQSPTHLIKTRGQQVTLRCSPKSGHDTVSWYQQALGQGPQFIFQYYEEEERQRGNFPDRFSGHQFPNYSSELNVNALLLGDSALYLCASSFSFLTSRGEQYFGPGTRLTVT.

The V call is TRBV9, the J call TRBJ2-3; D possibly corresponds to TRBD2 (6 bases). The ends were cut back, 2 bases at V and 3 bases at J, with 19 bases in the middle. The germline gives CDR1 SGDLS, CDR2 YYNGEE. CDR3 length equals 17 residues. The CDR3 nucleotides are TGTGCCAGCAGCGTGGGAGGACGAGTCGGTTTGACAGATACGCAGTATTTT. Its protein is CASSVGGRVGLTDTQYF.

The rearrangement links TRBV6-5 to TRBJ1-3; a weak D match, TRBD1 (6 bases). The CDR3 totals 15 residues. Germline V gene lookup returns CDR1 MNHEY and CDR2 SVGAGI. V lost 6 bases to trimming and J lost 10 bases, with 22 bases between them. The CDR3: CASRKGGGPGLTIYF. CDR3 coding DNA: TGTGCCAGCAGAAAGGGGGGGGGTCCCGGCCTAACCATATATTTT.

The rearrangement links TRBV18 to TRBJ2-3; a possible D gene is TRBD2 (6 bases). The V gene's germline CDR1 is KGHSH and CDR2 LQKENI. The CDR3 is 13 amino acids. Trimming shortened V by 8 bases and J by 2 bases, and 11 bases separated the two germline ends. The CDR3 sequence: CASATSYTDTQYF. The CDR3, as DNA: TGTGCCAGCGCCACTAGCTACACAGATACGCAGTATTTT.

As to this clone: The junction departs from the called germline gene at one end, perhaps through a read error. The chain recombines TRBV7-9 with TRBJ1-4; 7 bases are a match to TRBD1. The germline gives CDR1 SEHNR, CDR2 FQNEAQ (reference sequence). CDR3 length equals 17 residues. The CDR3 nucleotides are TGTTCCAGCAGCCTCACTACAGGGGTGACAACTAATGAAAAACTGTTTTTT. It encodes CSSSLTTGVTTNEKLFF.

This sequence joins TRBV4-1 and TRBJ1-1, with a weak D call TRBD1 (5 bases). This CDR3 has 13 residues. Between the trimmed V and J ends, which lost 0 bases and 9 bases, there was a span of 11 bases. Per germline, CDR1 MGHRA and CDR2 YSYEKL. Here the CDR3 reads CASSQEGRVQAFF. For the CDR3, the DNA is TGCGCCAGCAGCCAAGAAGGCAGGGTTCAAGCTTTCTTT.

This clone was detected a few times. V is TRBV19 and J is TRBJ1-2; 7 bases line up with TRBD1. From germline, CDR1 is LNHDA and CDR2 SQIVND (reference sequence). After removal of 7 bases from V and 5 bases from J, the junction contained 10 bases not matched to a gene. The length of the CDR3 is 14 residues. The CDR3 bases are TGTGCCAGTATGGAGACCGGGACAGAGTATGGCTACACCTTC. This sequence encodes CASMETGTEYGYTF.

The rearrangement joins TRBV4-1 to TRBJ1-2, with TRBD1 matching over 9 bases. The CDR3 loop spans 16 amino acids. The germline CDR1 and CDR2 sequences are MGHRA and YSYEKL. Trimming removed 5 bases from V and 5 bases from J; junction bases left unmatched: 12. In nucleotides, the CDR3 is TGCGCCAGCAGCGACCCACCGGGACAGGGTCGTTATGGCTACACCTTC. Its translation: CASSDPPGQGRYGYTF.

The chain uses TRBV28 and TRBJ2-5; TRBD1 matches 10 bases. The DNA end is a closer match to TRBJ2-7, so the J assignment may be wrong. This CDR3 is built from 14 residues. Germline V gene lookup returns CDR1 MDHEN and CDR2 SYDVKM. The CDR3 DNA reads as TGTGCCAGCAGTCACGGACAGGGGGTCTACGAGCAGTACTTC. Its protein is CASSHGQGVYEQYF.

This chain joins TRBV5-5 and TRBJ1-5; maybe TRBD1 (5 bases). V was clipped by 4 bases and J by 4 bases, with 15 bases between them. Germline V gene data show CDR1 as SGHKS and CDR2 as YYEKEE (reference sequence). This CDR3 is 15 amino acids long. Written as DNA, the CDR3 is TGTGCCAGCAGCCCATATGGAAAGGGGAATCAGCCCCAGCATTTT. Encoded protein: CASSPYGKGNQPQHF.

This chain joins TRBV7-2 and TRBJ2-4; 8 bases line up with TRBD1. Per the germline V gene, CDR1 is SGHTA and CDR2 is FQGNSA. V was pared by 5 bases and J by 3 bases, with 6 bases of the junction left unmatched. This CDR3 contains 15 residues. CDR3 nucleotides: TGTGCCAGCAGCCCGAAGACAGGGGTCAAAAACATTCAGTACTTC. This encodes CASSPKTGVKNIQYF.

The rearrangement joins TRBV5-4 to TRBJ2-2, with 7 bases lining up with TRBD2. This CDR3 has 14 amino acids. Trimming removed 2 bases from V and 8 bases from J; junction bases left unmatched: 6. From germline, CDR1 is SGHNT and CDR2 YYREEE (reference sequence). The CDR3 reads CASSFRGSIGELFF. The CDR3 DNA sequence: TGTGCCAGCAGCTTCCGCGGGAGTATTGGGGAGCTGTTTTTT.

For the CDR3, the DNA is TGTGCCAGCAGCCTCTTAGCGGGATCTAGCACAGATACGCAGTATTTT. Protein sequence: CASSLLAGSSTDTQYF. The chain combines TRBV14 with TRBJ2-3; 8 bases fit TRBD2. CDR1 and CDR2 (germline): SGHDN, FVKESK. V lost 4 bases and J lost 0; bases outside the gene matches: 6. This CDR3 comprises 16 residues.

This clone was seen more than once but under ten times. V is TRBV7-2 and J is TRBJ2-7; a possible D gene is TRBD1 (6 bases). CDR1 is SGHTA, CDR2 FQGNSA, per germline. V was clipped by 1 base and J by 1 base, with 8 bases between them. The CDR3 runs to 14 residues. CDR3 in amino acids: CASSLGGLSYEQYF. The CDR3 DNA sequence: TGTGCCAGCAGCTTAGGGGGGCTTTCCTACGAGCAGTACTTC.

This clone occurred a few times. The gene calls are TRBV5-1 and TRBJ1-4; 9 bases are a match to TRBD1. Unmatched junction bases numbered 4, after V lost 5 bases and J lost 5 bases. This CDR3 is 14 amino acids long. From germline, CDR1 is SGHRS and CDR2 YFSETQ. The CDR3 spells CASRPGTGNEKLFF. The CDR3 DNA reads TGCGCCAGCAGGCCCGGGACAGGGAATGAAAAACTGTTTTTT.

Concerning this clone: Distinct nucleotide sequences in the sample also encode this CDR3. V and J are TRBV28 and TRBJ2-7, with D possibly being TRBD1 (7 bases). Germline-derived CDR1 and CDR2 are MDHEN and SYDVKM. The CDR3 runs to 15 residues. Trimming removed 5 bases at V and 10 bases at J, with 24 bases between. The CDR3 DNA reads as TGTGCCAGCAGTCCCCTCGGGACAGATAGGGGGGAACAGTACTTC. Translating it yields CASSPLGTDRGEQYF.

This chain uses TRBV11-2 with TRBJ1-1; TRBD1 is a possible D gene (6 bases). The CDR3 consists of 14 residues. CDR1 SGHAT and CDR2 FQNNGV come from the germline V gene. Between the trimmed V and J ends, which lost 4 bases and 2 bases, there was a span of 11 bases. This CDR3 reads CASSYQGSNTEAFF. In nucleotides, the CDR3 is TGTGCCAGCAGCTACCAGGGGAGTAACACTGAAGCTTTCTTT.